A selection of T cell receptor beta chains follows, all from one sample in a study of blood T cell repertoires in COVID-19. Some clones are missing from TCRdb's copy, which holds only in-frame ones; the method was immunoSEQ multiplex PCR. The profile covers 150,000 to 200,000 clones, with roughly 84% appearing a single time and around 8.4% taken by the ten largest. Sequencing was carried out using peripheral blood. These receptors were collected from an elderly woman with active or convalescent COVID-19. The CDR3 runs from the conserved cysteine through the conserved F or W. Each record gives: CDR3 protein, CDR3 DNA, CDR3 length, V gene, clone size, D gene, J gene. D genes are given only for firm matches. Not every row has a clone size; where given, it reads once, few, many or a size class.

CDR3aa: CASSFDRDPMNTEAFF
CDR3nt: TGTGCCAGCAGCTTCGACAGGGACCCCATGAACACTGAAGCTTTCTTT
len: 16
v_gene: TRBV7-8
abundance: few
d_gene: TRBD1
j_gene: TRBJ1-1

CDR3aa: CASIDGLGGANVLTF
CDR3nt: TGTGCCAGTATAGACGGGTTGGGTGGGGCCAACGTCCTGACTTTC
len: 15
v_gene: TRBV10-3
abundance: .
d_gene: .
j_gene: TRBJ2-6

CDR3aa: CASSGGRNEKLFF
CDR3nt: TGTGCCAGCAGCGGCGGTCGTAATGAAAAACTGTTTTTT
len: 13
v_gene: TRBV6-5
abundance: .
d_gene: .
j_gene: TRBJ1-4

CDR3aa: CASSQGRAEAFF
CDR3nt: TGTGCCAGCAGCCAGGGTCGGGCTGAAGCTTTCTTT
len: 12
v_gene: TRBV3-1/TRBV3-2
abundance: .
d_gene: .
j_gene: TRBJ1-1

CDR3aa: CASSYLTGAGELFF
CDR3nt: TGTGCCAGCAGTTACTTGACAGGGGCCGGGGAGCTGTTTTTT
len: 14
v_gene: TRBV6-5
abundance: .
d_gene: TRBD1
j_gene: TRBJ2-2

CDR3aa: CASSQQVPGNSGANVLTF
CDR3nt: TGCGCCAGCAGCCAACAAGTGCCGGGGAATTCTGGGGCCAACGTCCTGACTTTC
len: 18
v_gene: TRBV4-3
abundance: .
d_gene: .
j_gene: TRBJ2-6

CDR3aa: CATSSDEKLFF
CDR3nt: TGTGCCACCTCGTCGGATGAAAAACTGTTTTTT
len: 11
v_gene: TRBV24-1
abundance: .
d_gene: .
j_gene: TRBJ1-4

CDR3aa: CASSRAGTDKETQYF
CDR3nt: TGCGCCAGCAGCCGAGCTGGGACTGATAAAGAGACCCAGTACTTC
len: 15
v_gene: TRBV4-1
abundance: .
d_gene: .
j_gene: TRBJ2-5

CDR3aa: CASREQGASNQPQHF
CDR3nt: TGTGCCAGCAGAGAACAAGGGGCATCAAATCAGCCCCAGCATTTT
len: 15
v_gene: TRBV2
abundance: .
d_gene: .
j_gene: TRBJ1-5

CDR3aa: CASSYREGNQPQHF
CDR3nt: TGTGCCAGCAGTTACAGGGAGGGCAATCAGCCCCAGCATTTT
len: 14
v_gene: TRBV6-5
abundance: .
d_gene: .
j_gene: TRBJ1-5

CDR3aa: CASSSRTGLNSPLHF
CDR3nt: TGTGCCAGCAGCTCCAGGACAGGGCTTAATTCACCCCTCCACTTT
len: 15
v_gene: TRBV11-3
abundance: .
d_gene: TRBD1
j_gene: TRBJ1-6

CDR3aa: CAISESKEGNSPLHF
CDR3nt: TGTGCCATCAGTGAGTCAAAGGAGGGCAATTCACCCCTCCACTTT
len: 15
v_gene: TRBV10-3
abundance: .
d_gene: .
j_gene: TRBJ1-6

CDR3aa: CASSQGPTGQGYGYTF
CDR3nt: TGCGCCAGCAGCCAAGGGCCTACCGGACAGGGATATGGCTACACCTTC
len: 16
v_gene: TRBV4-3
abundance: .
d_gene: TRBD1
j_gene: TRBJ1-2

CDR3aa: CASSESPGLANTGELFF
CDR3nt: TGCGCCAGCAGTGAGTCGCCGGGACTAGCAAACACCGGGGAGCTGTTTTTT
len: 17
v_gene: TRBV10-1
abundance: .
d_gene: TRBD2
j_gene: TRBJ2-2

CDR3aa: CASKLGAPQETQYF
CDR3nt: TGTGCCAGCAAATTGGGGGCCCCTCAAGAGACCCAGTACTTC
len: 14
v_gene: TRBV11-3
abundance: .
d_gene: .
j_gene: TRBJ2-5

CDR3aa: CASSQDVPGVGEAFF
CDR3nt: TGCGCCAGCAGCCAAGATGTGCCAGGGGTAGGTGAAGCTTTCTTT
len: 15
v_gene: TRBV4-3
abundance: .
d_gene: .
j_gene: TRBJ1-1

CDR3aa: CASSPLAGYGYTF
CDR3nt: TGTGCCAGCTCACCACTCGCAGGATATGGCTACACCTTC
len: 13
v_gene: TRBV18
abundance: .
d_gene: .
j_gene: TRBJ1-2

CDR3aa: CASRLPGSSEQYF
CDR3nt: TGTGCCAGCAGACTTCCCGGGAGCTCCGAGCAGTACTTC
len: 13
v_gene: TRBV7-2
abundance: .
d_gene: .
j_gene: TRBJ2-7

CDR3aa: CASSQLGTGGTEAFF
CDR3nt: TGTGCCAGCAGCCAACTCGGGACAGGGGGAACTGAAGCTTTCTTT
len: 15
v_gene: TRBV14
abundance: .
d_gene: TRBD1
j_gene: TRBJ1-1

CDR3aa: CASRGQPNSPLHF
CDR3nt: TGTGCCAGCAGGGGACAGCCTAATTCACCCCTCCACTTT
len: 13
v_gene: TRBV7-9
abundance: .
d_gene: TRBD1
j_gene: TRBJ1-6

CDR3aa: CASSHGDSYEQYF
CDR3nt: TGCGCCAGCAGCCACGGGGATTCCTACGAGCAGTACTTC
len: 13
v_gene: TRBV4-3
abundance: .
d_gene: .
j_gene: TRBJ2-7

CDR3aa: CASSAGEQGANSPLHF
CDR3nt: TGTGCCAGCAGCGCCGGGGAGCAGGGGGCTAATTCACCCCTCCACTTT
len: 16
v_gene: TRBV3-1/TRBV3-2
abundance: .
d_gene: TRBD1
j_gene: TRBJ1-6

CDR3aa: CASIPRGGWQPQHF
CDR3nt: TGTGCCAGTATACCTCGGGGGGGGTGGCAGCCCCAGCATTTT
len: 14
v_gene: TRBV19
abundance: .
d_gene: .
j_gene: TRBJ1-5

CDR3aa: CASNYWGSKADTQYF
CDR3nt: TGTGCCAGTAATTATTGGGGCTCTAAGGCAGATACGCAGTATTTT
len: 15
v_gene: TRBV19
abundance: .
d_gene: .
j_gene: TRBJ2-3

CDR3aa: CASSDRHYGYTF
CDR3nt: TGTGCCAGCAGTGACAGACACTATGGCTACACCTTC
len: 12
v_gene: TRBV27
abundance: .
d_gene: .
j_gene: TRBJ1-2

CDR3aa: CASSPSGATNEKLFF
CDR3nt: TGTGCCAGTAGTCCATCGGGTGCAACTAATGAAAAACTGTTTTTT
len: 15
v_gene: TRBV19
abundance: .
d_gene: .
j_gene: TRBJ1-4

CDR3aa: CASSLTGLAGGVTGELFF
CDR3nt: TGTGCCAGCAGCTTGACGGGACTAGCGGGGGGAGTGACCGGGGAGCTGTTTTTT
len: 18
v_gene: TRBV7-2
abundance: few
d_gene: TRBD2
j_gene: TRBJ2-2

CDR3aa: CASSPNRQAMEAFF
CDR3nt: TGTGCCAGCTCACCTAACCGACAGGCAATGGAAGCTTTCTTT
len: 14
v_gene: TRBV18
abundance: .
d_gene: .
j_gene: TRBJ1-1

CDR3aa: CASSETGTRGGGYTF
CDR3nt: TGTGCCAGCAGCGAGACAGGGACGAGGGGAGGTGGCTACACCTTC
len: 15
v_gene: TRBV9
abundance: .
d_gene: TRBD1
j_gene: TRBJ1-2

CDR3aa: CASSTTGTGGGYTF
CDR3nt: TGTGCCAGTAGTACAACCGGGACAGGAGGTGGCTACACCTTC
len: 14
v_gene: TRBV19
abundance: .
d_gene: TRBD1
j_gene: TRBJ1-2

CDR3aa: CSALRGGELFF
CDR3nt: TGCAGTGCTCTTCGAGGCGGGGAGCTGTTTTTT
len: 11
v_gene: TRBV20-1
abundance: .
d_gene: .
j_gene: TRBJ2-2

CDR3aa: CASRGSGYEQYF
CDR3nt: TGCGCCAGCAGAGGCTCCGGGTACGAGCAGTACTTC
len: 12
v_gene: TRBV5-1
abundance: .
d_gene: .
j_gene: TRBJ2-7

CDR3aa: CASSFTTGEAFF
CDR3nt: TGTGCCAGCAGCTTCACGACAGGTGAAGCTTTCTTT
len: 12
v_gene: TRBV12-3/TRBV12-4
abundance: .
d_gene: .
j_gene: TRBJ1-1

CDR3aa: CASSLGRAGDSPLHF
CDR3nt: TGTGCCAGCAGCCTGGGGAGGGCCGGGGATTCACCCCTCCACTTT
len: 15
v_gene: TRBV6-5
abundance: .
d_gene: .
j_gene: TRBJ1-6

CDR3aa: CASSQGVGQPQHF
CDR3nt: TGTGCCAGCTCACAAGGGGTGGGACAGCCCCAGCATTTT
len: 13
v_gene: TRBV18
abundance: .
d_gene: .
j_gene: TRBJ1-5

CDR3aa: CATGTGGSGYTF
CDR3nt: TGTGCCACCGGGACAGGGGGATCTGGCTACACCTTC
len: 12
v_gene: TRBV28
abundance: .
d_gene: TRBD1
j_gene: TRBJ1-2